Listed below are T cell receptor beta chains from one sample, sequenced in a study of T cell responses to AZD1222 COVID-19 vaccine. The repertoire was sequenced with immunoSEQ multiplex PCR; TCRdb's copy has only in-frame clones and lacks some. This repertoire shows approximately 140,000 clones, 90% found once; its top ten account for about 3.5%. The sample here was peripheral blood, taken on day 0 of AZD1222 vaccination. The receptors here all came from an adult in good health. CDR3s include the opening cysteine and the closing phenylalanine or tryptophan. The D gene is left open where the match is weak. Not all rows give a size; the values are once, few, many and, for expanded clones, a class.

>TRBD2|TRBV18|-|TRBJ2-1
CASSPLYQGLAGGSYNEQFF
TGTGCCAGCTCACCACTATACCAGGGACTAGCGGGAGGGTCCTACAATGAGCAGTTCTTC
>-|TRBV6-5|few|TRBJ2-5
CASVGREETQYF
TGTGCCAGCGTAGGACGGGAAGAGACCCAGTACTTC
>TRBD1|TRBV19|once|TRBJ1-1
CASSSERTGFAEAFF
TGTGCCAGTAGTAGCGAGAGGACAGGGTTCGCTGAAGCTTTCTTT
>-|TRBV30|-|TRBJ1-2
CAWFGNYGYTF
TGTGCCTGGTTCGGTAACTATGGCTACACCTTC
>TRBD2|TRBV6-4|once|TRBJ2-1
CASSEKRGGYNEQFF
TGTGCCAGCAGTGAGAAGCGGGGGGGCTACAATGAGCAGTTCTTC
>TRBD2|TRBV11-3|-|TRBJ2-1
CASSPGLAGVRNEQFF
TGTGCCAGCAGCCCGGGACTAGCGGGAGTTCGGAATGAGCAGTTCTTC
>TRBD1|TRBV19|-|TRBJ1-2
CASRLTGDNYGYTF
TGTGCCAGTAGACTGACAGGGGATAACTATGGCTACACCTTC
>-|TRBV14|-|TRBJ1-1
CASSPSMNTEAFF
TGTGCCAGCAGTCCGTCCATGAACACTGAAGCTTTCTTT
>-|TRBV5-1|-|TRBJ2-5
CASSWIATWVGQETQYF
TGCGCCAGCAGCTGGATCGCTACCTGGGTGGGCCAAGAGACCCAGTACTTC
>-|TRBV18|-|TRBJ2-3
CASSPPQNTDTQYF
TGTGCCAGCTCACCACCCCAGAACACAGATACGCAGTATTTT
>TRBD2|TRBV7-9|-|TRBJ2-7
CASSLNTLGTNHEQYF
TGTGCCAGCAGCTTAAACACCCTAGGGACTAACCACGAGCAGTACTTC
>-|TRBV11-3|once|TRBJ2-1
CASSLATYNEQFF
TGTGCCAGCAGCCTAGCCACCTACAATGAGCAGTTCTTC
>-|TRBV30|-|TRBJ2-7
CAWKLAGGGEQYF
TGTGCCTGGAAATTGGCAGGAGGGGGCGAGCAGTACTTC
>-|TRBV6-2/TRBV6-3|-|TRBJ2-7
CASSYSAGSGEQYF
TGTGCCAGCAGTTACTCGGCAGGGTCCGGTGAGCAGTACTTC
>TRBD1|TRBV6-2/TRBV6-3|few|TRBJ1-5
CASSGSTGMKNQPQHF
TGTGCCAGCAGTGGATCGACAGGGATGAAGAATCAGCCCCAGCATTTT
>-|TRBV7-3|-|TRBJ2-7
CASSLTAGLTYEQYF
TGTGCCAGCAGCTTAACCGCAGGTTTAACCTACGAGCAGTACTTC
>TRBD2|TRBV7-2|-|TRBJ2-7
CASSPLTATSGGLKYEQYF
TGTGCCAGCAGCCCCCTTACAGCGACTAGCGGGGGGTTAAAGTACGAGCAGTACTTC
>-|TRBV6-5|-|TRBJ1-1
CASSYSSHENTEAFF
TGTGCCAGCAGTTACTCGAGTCACGAGAACACTGAAGCTTTCTTT
>-|TRBV15|few|TRBJ2-1
CATGEVTWGTYNEQFF
TGTGCCACCGGGGAGGTGACCTGGGGTACCTACAATGAGCAGTTCTTC
>TRBD2|TRBV5-1|-|TRBJ2-1
CASSPGLAGGPDNNEQFF
TGCGCCAGCAGCCCGGGACTAGCGGGAGGGCCGGACAACAATGAGCAGTTCTTC
>TRBD1|TRBV7-2|-|TRBJ1-2
CASSFSPDRGFGYTF
TGTGCCAGCAGCTTTAGTCCGGACAGGGGCTTTGGCTACACCTTC
>TRBD1|TRBV10-3|-|TRBJ2-7
CAISGQGAEQYF
TGTGCCATCAGTGGACAGGGGGCGGAGCAGTACTTC
>-|TRBV5-4|-|TRBJ1-2
CASSWGGNYGYTF
TGTGCCAGCAGCTGGGGTGGGAACTATGGCTACACCTTC
>TRBD2|TRBV7-9|-|TRBJ2-1
CASSPLASGVYNEQFF
TGTGCCAGCAGCCCCCTCGCTAGCGGGGTGTACAATGAGCAGTTCTTC
>-|TRBV29-1|-|TRBJ2-1
CSVGRATYNEQFF
TGCAGCGTCGGCCGGGCTACCTACAATGAGCAGTTCTTC
>-|TRBV6-4|-|TRBJ1-1
CASSASRGTEAFF
TGTGCCAGCAGTGCTTCTCGCGGCACTGAAGCTTTCTTT
>TRBD1|TRBV18|once|TRBJ1-1
CASSNTHRTGSLNTEAFF
TGTGCCAGCTCAAATACACATCGGACAGGGTCCTTGAACACTGAAGCTTTCTTT
>-|TRBV11-2|-|TRBJ1-3
CASSLDHGGGNTIYF
TGTGCCAGCAGCTTAGATCACGGGGGCGGAAACACCATATATTTT
>TRBD1|TRBV5-1|-|TRBJ2-5
CASSLAGTGGQETQYF
TGCGCCAGCAGCTTGGCCGGGACAGGGGGCCAAGAGACCCAGTACTTC
>TRBD1|TRBV30|few|TRBJ1-5
CAWSAGPTGRGNQPQHF
TGTGCCTGGAGCGCGGGGCCCACGGGCAGGGGGAATCAGCCCCAGCATTTT
>-|TRBV5-6|once|TRBJ2-5
CASSMPGIQQETQYF
TGTGCCAGCAGCATGCCTGGGATCCAACAAGAGACCCAGTACTTC
>-|TRBV7-8|-|TRBJ1-1
CASSTREGDPEAFF
TGTGCCAGCAGCACCCGCGAGGGGGACCCTGAAGCTTTCTTT
>-|TRBV10-3|-|TRBJ1-2
CAITQQGGWGYTF
TGTGCCATCACCCAACAGGGAGGATGGGGCTACACCTTC
>TRBD1|TRBV29-1|-|TRBJ1-2
CSVGTGLDYGYTF
TGCAGCGTGGGGACAGGGCTGGACTATGGCTACACCTTC
>-|TRBV15|-|TRBJ1-5
CATSRRRQPNQPQHF
TGTGCCACCAGCAGGCGCCGGCAGCCCAATCAGCCCCAGCATTTT
>TRBD1|TRBV28|-|TRBJ1-2
CASNWGQGHYGYTF
TGTGCCAGCAACTGGGGACAGGGCCATTATGGCTACACCTTC
>TRBD2|TRBV18|-|TRBJ2-1
CASSPAGGPGGNEQFF
TGTGCCAGCTCACCCGCGGGAGGGCCGGGGGGCAATGAGCAGTTCTTC
>-|TRBV11-1|-|TRBJ1-1
CASSPEGPGKAFF
TGTGCCAGCAGCCCGGAGGGTCCGGGGAAAGCTTTCTTT
>-|TRBV4-3|-|TRBJ2-7
CASSPGQGRYEQYF
TGCGCCAGCAGCCCCGGTCAGGGACGCTACGAGCAGTACTTC
>-|TRBV5-1|-|TRBJ1-1
CASSLAVGPNTEAFF
TGCGCCAGCAGCTTGGCCGTGGGGCCGAACACTGAAGCTTTCTTT
>TRBD1|TRBV7-8|-|TRBJ2-7
CASSLRQGISYEQYF
TGTGCCAGCAGCTTACGACAGGGAATAAGCTACGAGCAGTACTTC
>-|TRBV5-1|-|TRBJ1-2
CASTPVPNYGYTF
TGCGCCAGCACTCCAGTCCCTAACTATGGCTACACCTTC
>-|TRBV7-2|-|TRBJ2-1
CASSKRGVSEQFF
TGTGCCAGCAGCAAGAGGGGGGTTTCTGAGCAGTTCTTC
>TRBD1|TRBV24-1|-|TRBJ1-1
CATSDPGTGGTEAFF
TGTGCCACCAGTGATCCCGGGACAGGGGGTACTGAAGCTTTCTTT
>TRBD2|TRBV7-9|-|TRBJ2-1
CASSPGLAGGREGNEQFF
TGTGCCAGCAGCCCGGGACTAGCGGGAGGTCGGGAAGGGAATGAGCAGTTCTTC
>-|TRBV27|-|TRBJ2-7
CASSLGPRRQTYEQYF
TGTGCCAGCAGTTTAGGCCCCCGCCGCCAGACCTACGAGCAGTACTTC
>-|TRBV11-2|-|TRBJ1-3
CASSPAGIGNTIYF
TGTGCCAGCAGCCCCGCGGGAATCGGAAACACCATATATTTT
>-|TRBV4-1|-|TRBJ1-4
CASSPRDDGGATNEKLFF
TGCGCCAGCAGCCCGCGGGACGATGGGGGGGCAACTAATGAAAAACTGTTTTTT
>TRBD1|TRBV5-6|-|TRBJ1-5
CASSNRQGVESNQPQHF
TGTGCCAGCAGCAACCGACAGGGCGTAGAAAGCAATCAGCCCCAGCATTTT
>-|TRBV5-5|-|TRBJ2-5
CASSLVSFRGAPETQYF
TGTGCCAGCAGCTTGGTGTCGTTCAGGGGTGCGCCAGAGACCCAGTACTTC
>-|TRBV7-9|-|TRBJ1-1
CASSLGPSATEAFF
TGTGCCAGCAGCTTGGGACCGAGCGCCACTGAAGCTTTCTTT
>-|TRBV11-2|-|TRBJ1-1
CASSPARGAAEAFF
TGTGCCAGCAGCCCCGCCCGGGGGGCTGCCGAAGCTTTCTTT